This TCR beta chain was found in a study of blood T cells in healthy people across ages. The sample holds a few counts of this clonotype. A second PCR of about 6 to 11 cycles used a sample-barcoded 5' primer and a J-beta primer mix. Each of the cDNA molecules was tagged by a template-switch adaptor with 12 random nucleotides. TCRdb re-derived calls from the 5' RACE reads in MiXCR, one entry per CDR3 protein. The sample holds about 1.1 million distinct CDR3 sequences; around two fifths are singletons and the top ten take roughly 14%. Germline V gene data show CDR1 as MDHEN and CDR2 as SYDVKM. The CDR3 totals 16 residues. J was trimmed by 4 bases and V by 6 bases; bases with no gene match: 13. Each donor's blood draw was roughly 10 milliliters of peripheral blood.

This TCR came from a man aged 18 to 29 in good health. V and J are TRBV28 and TRBJ1-2; 8 bases are shared with TRBD1. The sequenced material came from blood. Here the CDR3 reads CASSTPARDRSYGYTF. The CDR3 DNA reads TGTGCCAGCAGCACACCCGCCCGGGACAGGAGCTATGGCTACACCTTC.